These T cell receptor beta chains were read from a single sample in a study of identical twins. TCRdb re-derived calls from the 5' RACE reads in MiXCR, one entry per CDR3 protein. Here the sample spans 1.5 million to 2 million distinct CDR3 sequences, about 32% being singletons. The material sequenced was cord blood. Source of these receptors: a newborn girl in good health. Each CDR3 is given with its conserved first and last residue. Each record gives: CDR3 length, V gene, J gene, D gene, clone size, CDR3 DNA, CDR3 protein. The D gene is left open where the match is weak. Rows may omit the clone size; those that give it use once, few, many or a size class.

>14|TRBV13|TRBJ1-2|-|-
TGTGCCAGCAGCTTTAGAAGGGCAGAGCATGGCTGCACCTTC
CASSFRRAEHGCTF
>13|TRBV7-2|TRBJ2-7|-|-
TGTGCCAGCAGCTGCCGGGACTCCTACGAGCAGTACTTC
CASSCRDSYEQYF
>17|TRBV6-1|TRBJ2-1|TRBD2|few
TGTGCCAGCAGTGACACGGGGAGCGGGGGGGTAAGGAATGAGCAGTTCTTC
CASSDTGSGGVRNEQFF
>14|TRBV7-2|TRBJ2-7|-|-
TGTGCCAGCAGCTTTCTCGCCCCATACTACGAGCAGTACTTC
CASSFLAPYYEQYF
>10|TRBV6-1|TRBJ1-4|-|-
TGTCCCAGCAGTGAGGGGATTCTGTTTTTT
CPSSEGILFF
>14|TRBV7-9|TRBJ1-2|-|many
TGTGCCAGCAGCTTAGCCAGGACAAACTATGGCTACACCTTC
CASSLARTNYGYTF
>16|TRBV12-3/TRBV12-4|TRBJ2-5|-|-
TGTGCCAGCAGTTTAGCGATTATAGGGGGGGAAGAGACCCAGTACTTC
CASSLAIIGGEETQYF
>15|TRBV20-1|TRBJ1-6|-|few
TGCAGTGCTAGAGATGGGGGACGGCATAATTCACCCCTCCACTTT
CSARDGGRHNSPLHF
>16|TRBV12-5|TRBJ1-1|-|-
TGTGCTAGTGGTTTGGTAATCCGGGGTCAGATCACTGAAGCTTTCTTT
CASGLVIRGQITEAFF
>13|TRBV6-2/TRBV6-3|TRBJ2-2|-|-
TGTGCCAGCAGACCACAGGACACCGGGGAGCTGTTTTTT
CASRPQDTGELFF
>19|TRBV15|TRBJ2-5|-|-
TGTGCCACCAGCAGAGCCGGGGACCCGCGACAGGATGGAAGAGAGACCCAGTACTTC
CATSRAGDPRQDGRETQYF
>13|TRBV5-6|TRBJ2-1|-|-
TGTGCCAGCAGCTTTCCGGGGGCGGATGAGCAGTTCTTC
CASSFPGADEQFF
>16|TRBV20-1|TRBJ2-3|-|-
TGCAGTGCTAGGAGTTGGGGCGGAATAAGCACAGATACGCAGTATTTT
CSARSWGGISTDTQYF
>14|TRBV19|TRBJ1-2|-|-
TGTGCCAGTAGTGTTCACAGGGTCGACTATGGCTACACCTTC
CASSVHRVDYGYTF
>17|TRBV11-2|TRBJ1-2|TRBD1|few
TGTGCCAGCAGCCTAAGAGGGGGGACAGCGCGTAACTATGGCTACACCTTC
CASSLRGGTARNYGYTF
>17|TRBV10-3|TRBJ2-7|TRBD2|few
TGTGCCATCAGTGAGTCGGGGTGGAGCGGGGCTTCCGATGAGCAGTACTTC
CAISESGWSGASDEQYF